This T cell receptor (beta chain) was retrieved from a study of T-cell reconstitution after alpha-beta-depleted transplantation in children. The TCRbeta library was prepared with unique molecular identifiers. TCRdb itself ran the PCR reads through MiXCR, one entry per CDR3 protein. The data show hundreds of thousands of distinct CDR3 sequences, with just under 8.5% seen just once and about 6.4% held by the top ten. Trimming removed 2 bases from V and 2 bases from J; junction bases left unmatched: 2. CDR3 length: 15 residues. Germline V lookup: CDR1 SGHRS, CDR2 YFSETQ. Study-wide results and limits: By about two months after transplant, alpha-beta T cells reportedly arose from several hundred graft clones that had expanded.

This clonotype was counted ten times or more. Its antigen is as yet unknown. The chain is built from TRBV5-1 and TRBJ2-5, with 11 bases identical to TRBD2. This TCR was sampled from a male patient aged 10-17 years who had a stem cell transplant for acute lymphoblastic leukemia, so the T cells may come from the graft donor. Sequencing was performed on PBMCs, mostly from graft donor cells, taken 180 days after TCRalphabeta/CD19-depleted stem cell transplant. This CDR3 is CASSFLAGGQETQYF. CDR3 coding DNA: TGCGCCAGCAGCTTCCTAGCGGGAGGACAAGAGACCCAGTACTTC.